Listed here are 29 T cell receptor beta chains from one sample, sequenced in a study of tumor-infiltrating lymphocytes in primary liver carcinoma. Researchers generated TCR beta cDNA from 500 to 600 ng of total RNA, relying on a constant-region primer. Library construction for TCR beta comprised three nested multiplex PCR rounds performed with slightly modified ARM-PCR. With TRBV1-TRBV30 forward primers and a C-beta reverse primer, the first two PCR rounds were run for around 10 cycles each. TCRdb independently ran MiXCR on the multiplex PCR reads; one entry per CDR3 protein. The table lists 90,000 to 150,000 distinct CDR3 sequences, 65% to 75% of them singletons. Extraction of RNA together with DNA used roughly 19-31 mg of unsorted bulk tissue. The sequenced sample consisted of tumor-adjacent normal liver tissue. The receptor set was obtained from a woman in her fifties or sixties with primary liver carcinoma and hepatitis B virus infection.

To note about this clonotype: The junction differs from germline at one of its ends, possibly a read error. V gene TRBV6-5 combines with J gene TRBJ2-5, with D possibly matching TRBD1 (5 bases). The V gene's germline CDR1 is MNHEY and CDR2 SVGAGI. CDR3 length equals 14 residues. The CDR3 DNA follows: TGTGTCAGCAGTTACCTCAGGGCCGGAAAGACCCAGTACTTC. Its translation is CVSSYLRAGKTQYF.

Notes on this clonotype: The junction shows a germline mismatch at one end, possibly a read error. The rearrangement uses TRBV4-1 and TRBJ2-7; D remains unclear. Germline CDR1 MGHRA, CDR2 YSYEKL. The CDR3 spans 13 residues. The DNA for the CDR3 is TGTGCCAGCAGCCAAGTATCGTCGGAGGAGCAGTACTTC. This encodes CASSQVSSEEQYF.

This clonotype was observed once. A much larger clonotype is one base distant, so this may be a read error. The chain couples TRBV5-1 to TRBJ2-1; TRBD1 matches at 7 bases. CDR3 length: 16 amino acids. Germline CDR1 is SGHRS and CDR2 is YFSETQ. CDR3 residues: CASSLQGDDGYNEQLF. The CDR3 bases are TGCGCCAGCAGCTTGCAGGGGGATGATGGCTACAATGAGCAGCTCTTC.

The chain joins TRBV7-9 to TRBJ2-1; D not certain. Germline loops: CDR1 SEHNR, CDR2 FQNEAQ (reference sequence). This CDR3 region has 12 residues. For the CDR3, the DNA is TGTATCAGCAGCCCCATCGGGAATGAGCAGTTCTTC. It codes for CISSPIGNEQFF.

V gene TRBV28 combines with J gene TRBJ1-5, with D possibly being TRBD1 (6 bases). V was shortened by 9 bases and J by 6 bases, with 21 bases between the two germline ends. This CDR3 contains 15 residues. Germline V gene data show CDR1 as MDHEN and CDR2 as SYDVKM. In DNA, the CDR3 is TGTGCCAGTAGCCTCAGGGGTAGGGACATTCAGCCCCAGCATTTT. This sequence encodes CASSLRGRDIQPQHF.

The genes are TRBV29-1 and TRBJ2-7; 10 bases line up with TRBD1. This CDR3 is 13 amino acids long. Unmatched junction bases numbered 3, after V lost 4 bases and J lost 3 bases. Germline-derived CDR1 and CDR2 are SQVTM and ANQGSEA. CDR3 amino acids: CSVVGTGDYEQYF. The CDR3 DNA sequence: TGCAGCGTTGTGGGGACAGGGGACTACGAGCAGTACTTC.

The chain joins TRBV12-3 or TRBV12-4 to TRBJ1-2; D remains ambiguous. This CDR3 region has 15 residues. V lost 3 bases to trimming and J lost 8 bases, with 19 bases between them. The CDR3 loop reads CASSFRTIGAIGYTF. CDR3 in DNA: TGTGCCAGCAGTTTTCGGACGATTGGAGCGATAGGCTACACCTTC.

Comment on this clonotype: A read error may explain this, as a much larger clone is one base away. The chain employs TRBV11-2 and TRBJ2-7, with 7 bases that match TRBD1. The CDR3 has 12 residues. Per germline, CDR1 SGHAT and CDR2 FQNNGV. DNA of the CDR3: TGTGTCAGCAGCCAGACAGGGTTCGAGCAGTACTTC. Amino acid sequence: CVSSQTGFEQYF.

Worth noting for this clonotype: The junction does not match germline at one end; this may be a read error. The chain links TRBV12-3 or TRBV12-4 to TRBJ2-7, with TRBD2 as a possible D gene (6 bases). This CDR3 has 13 amino acids. The CDR3 DNA reads TGCGCCAGCACGGGGGTTTACTCCTACGAGCAGTACTTC. Translated: CASTGVYSYEQYF.

With respect to this clonotype: As the CDR3 is not closed by the conserved phenylalanine or tryptophan, this likely results from a read error. No DNA is shown, since the ends of the CDR3 on it are uncertain; the CDR3 is the one TCRdb lists. The gene calls are TRBV29-1 and TRBJ2-3; the D call TRBD1 from the table was never checked on the DNA. Germline CDR1 is SQVTM and CDR2 is ANQGSEA. The CDR3 is made up of 18 amino acids, end residues included. The CDR3: CSVEALGSVGVSTDTQYY.

This clonotype was recorded a few times. V gene TRBV18 combines with J gene TRBJ1-5, with a weak D call TRBD1 (6 bases). CDR3 length equals 13 residues. CDR1 and CDR2 (germline): KGHSH, LQKENI. V gave up 5 bases and J gave up 4 bases, with 9 bases separating them. The CDR3 nucleotides read TGTGCCAGCTCAGCGGACAGAAATCAGCCCCAGCATTTT. It yields the protein CASSADRNQPQHF.

In this sample, this clonotype turned up a few times. V is TRBV28 and J is TRBJ1-1, with 8 bases identical to TRBD1. V shed 4 bases, J shed 7 bases, and the junction held 14 bases outside the gene matches. The CDR3 spans 16 residues. The germline gives CDR1 MDHEN, CDR2 SYDVKM. Here the CDR3 reads CASSYRTWTGKGEAFF. In DNA, the CDR3 is TGTGCCAGCAGTTACAGAACCTGGACAGGGAAGGGTGAAGCTTTCTTT.

This clonotype was recorded many times. The chain couples TRBV7-9 to TRBJ2-1; tentative D call: TRBD1 (5 bases). CDR1 is SEHNR and CDR2 is FQNEAQ in the germline V gene (reference sequence). The germline V and J ends were trimmed by 7 bases and 6 bases, with 16 bases remaining between them. The CDR3 runs 14 residues. The CDR3 is CASTAGWVSNEQFF. For the CDR3, the DNA is TGTGCCAGCACTGCAGGGTGGGTGAGCAATGAGCAGTTCTTC.

A few counts support this clonotype. The chain combines TRBV12-3 or TRBV12-4 with TRBJ2-5, with D perhaps matching TRBD2 (6 bases). V lost 2 bases, J lost 5 bases, and 9 bases lay in between. The CDR3 runs 13 residues. This CDR3 reads CASSLSGVETQYF. The CDR3 coding sequence is TGTGCCAGCAGTTTATCGGGGGTGGAGACCCAGTACTTC.

The gene calls are TRBV11-2 and TRBJ2-3, with D perhaps matching TRBD1 (6 bases). Trimming took 4 bases from V and 7 from J, leaving 18 bases between them. CDR1 SGHAT and CDR2 FQNNGV come from the germline V gene. This CDR3 spans 15 amino acids. CDR3 protein: CASSSGPSGTNTQYF. The CDR3, as DNA: TGTGCCAGCAGCTCAGGACCATCAGGGACAAATACGCAGTATTTT.

Worth noting for this clonotype: Germline and junction disagree at one end, which may indicate a read error. The chain carries TRBV14 and TRBJ2-1, with D tentatively TRBD1 (5 bases). CDR3 length equals 17 residues. Per the germline V gene, CDR1 is SGHDN and CDR2 is FVKESK. The CDR3 reads CTSSQEWGSPPYNEQFF. The CDR3 coding sequence is TGTACCAGCAGCCAAGAATGGGGCTCCCCCCCGTACAATGAACAGTTCTTC.

This clonotype was counted between two and nine times. For the CDR3, the DNA is TGTGCCAGCAGGTTCGGGGAAGGGGGCTCCTTCTATGGCTACACCTTC. It codes for CASRFGEGGSFYGYTF. This chain connects TRBV28 to TRBJ1-2; 7 nucleotides align to TRBD1. Unmatched junction bases numbered 14, after V lost 6 bases and J lost 4 bases. CDR1 MDHEN and CDR2 SYDVKM come from the germline V gene. The CDR3 has 16 amino acids.

As for this clonotype: A much more abundant neighbour one base away suggests this may be a read error. The chain has TRBV5-1 and TRBJ2-1; TRBD1 or TRBD2 may be the D gene (6 bases each). The V gene lost 4 bases and the J gene lost 6 bases, with 17 bases spanning the gap. This CDR3 region has 15 residues. Germline values: CDR1 SGHRS, CDR2 YFSETQ. The CDR3 sequence: CASSGGRGGGNEQFF. The CDR3 nucleotides read TGCGCCAGCAGCGGTGGGAGAGGGGGAGGCAATGAGCAGTTCTTC.

In the case of this clonotype: One junction end does not reproduce the germline sequence, and a read error may be involved. This rearrangement joins TRBV29-1 to TRBJ2-1; tentatively, D is TRBD2 (5 bases). The CDR3 has 17 amino acids. Looked up from germline, CDR1 is SQVTM and CDR2 is ANQGSEA. The CDR3 here is CSAEGLGGESSYKEQFF. In DNA, the CDR3 is TGCAGCGCTGAAGGGCTCGGTGGGGAGAGCTCCTACAAAGAGCAGTTCTTC.

As for this clonotype: A read error is possible here, since a much larger clone lies one base away. The chain combines TRBV6-6 with TRBJ2-5; a weak D match, TRBD1 (6 bases). CDR3 size: 14 residues. The V end was cut by 8 bases, the J end by 4 bases, with 17 bases between. The germline CDR1 and CDR2 sequences are MNHNY and SVGAGI (reference sequence). Here the CDR3 DNA reads TGTGCCAGCTCCCAGGGGTTTCAAAGAGAGACCCAGTACTTC. As protein: CASSQGFQRETQYF.

This clonotype was detected many times. The chain couples TRBV29-1 to TRBJ2-7; D is undetermined. CDR1 SQVTM and CDR2 ANQGSEA come from the germline V gene. V was trimmed by 4 bases and J by 2 bases, leaving 9 bases between them. The length of the CDR3 is 12 residues. Here the CDR3 DNA reads TGCAGCGTTGCTATTACCACCTACGAGCAGTACTTC. This gives the protein CSVAITTYEQYF.

This clonotype was seen a handful of times. This may be a read error: a much more frequent sequence differs by one nucleotide. The chain combines TRBV6-6 with TRBJ2-1; 12 nucleotides match TRBD2. The CDR3 runs to 14 residues. Germline V CDR1 and CDR2: MNHNY, SVGAGI (reference sequence). The CDR3, as DNA: TGTGCCAACAGTTCACTAGCGGGAGGCAATGAGCAGTTCTTC. Translation gives CANSSLAGGNEQFF.

About this clonotype itself: No conserved phenylalanine or tryptophan ends this CDR3, so it is likely a read error. The V and J genes are TRBV11-3 and TRBJ2-1; D not resolved. In germline, CDR1 is SGHNT, CDR2 YENEEA. The CDR3 sequence is 13 residues long. As DNA, the CDR3 is TGTGCTAACAGCCCTCCCGTCTCCAATGAGCAGTTCTCC. Translation gives CANSPPVSNEQFS.

As to this clonotype: A much larger clone lies one base from this, so it may be a read error. This chain uses TRBV5-5 with TRBJ1-5, with TRBD1 identical over 9 bases. CDR3 length: 15 amino acids. Germline V gives CDR1 SGHKS, CDR2 YYEKEE (reference sequence). Trimming cost V 5 bases and J 5 bases; bases outside gene matches: 8. CDR3 sequence: CASRHTGGADQPQHF. CDR3 nucleotides: TGTGCCAGCAGGCACACAGGGGGCGCGGATCAGCCCCAGCATTTT. Using reference TRBV5-5 and TRBJ1-5 for the parts outside the CDR3, the full variable domain is DAGVTQSPTHLIKTRGQQVTLRCSPISGHKSVSWYQQVLGQGPQFIFQYYEKEERGRGNFPDRFSARQFPNYSSELNVNALLLGDSALYLCASRHTGGADQPQHFGDGTRLSIL.

This chain links TRBV12-3 or TRBV12-4 with TRBJ2-5; D gene unclear. The CDR3 runs to 15 residues. This CDR3 is CASAPRSVYQETQYF. CDR3 sequence (DNA): TGTGCTAGTGCCCCCCGTAGTGTGTACCAAGAGACCCAGTACTTC.

Of note for this clonotype: This may come from a read error, since a much larger clone is one base off. The chain carries TRBV7-9 and TRBJ1-1, with TRBD1 as a possible D gene (6 bases). This CDR3 spans 16 amino acids. CDR1 is SEHNR and CDR2 is FQNEAQ in the germline V gene (reference sequence). CDR3 DNA sequence: TGTGCCAGCAGCGGCGGCTTTGGAGGGTGGGACACTGAAGCTTTGTTT. This gives the protein CASSGGFGGWDTEALF.

Notes on this clonotype: An end of the junction does not agree with germline; a read error may underlie this. The V call is TRBV10-1, the J call TRBJ2-1, with 12 bases aligning to TRBD2. Germline V CDR1 and CDR2: WNHNN, SYGVQD (reference sequence). The CDR3 is 15 amino acids. For the CDR3, the DNA is TGCGCTAGCAGTCCCGTGACTAGCGGGAGAGGTGAGCAGTTCTTC. Residues: CASSPVTSGRGEQFF.

Notes on this clonotype: Because the CDR3's place on the DNA is in doubt, the DNA is left out and the CDR3 is given as listed by TCRdb. The rearrangement joins TRBV28 to TRBJ2-2; the table's D call of TRBD1 was not tested on the DNA. The CDR3 has 16 amino acids, counting both end residues. CDR1 MDHEN and CDR2 SYDVKM come from the germline V gene. CDR3 sequence reads: CASSLPWGSNTGSCFF.

This clonotype appeared a single time. The gene calls are TRBV4-1 and TRBJ2-5, with D possibly called TRBD1 or TRBD2 (5 bases each). Germline CDR1 reads MGHRA; CDR2 reads YSYEKL. Between the trimmed V and J ends, which lost 5 bases and 5 bases, there was a span of 15 bases. The CDR3 is 14 amino acids. DNA of the CDR3: TGCGCCAGCAGCAAGCGCGTCAGGGAGGAGACCCAGTACTTC. Amino acids: CASSKRVREETQYF.